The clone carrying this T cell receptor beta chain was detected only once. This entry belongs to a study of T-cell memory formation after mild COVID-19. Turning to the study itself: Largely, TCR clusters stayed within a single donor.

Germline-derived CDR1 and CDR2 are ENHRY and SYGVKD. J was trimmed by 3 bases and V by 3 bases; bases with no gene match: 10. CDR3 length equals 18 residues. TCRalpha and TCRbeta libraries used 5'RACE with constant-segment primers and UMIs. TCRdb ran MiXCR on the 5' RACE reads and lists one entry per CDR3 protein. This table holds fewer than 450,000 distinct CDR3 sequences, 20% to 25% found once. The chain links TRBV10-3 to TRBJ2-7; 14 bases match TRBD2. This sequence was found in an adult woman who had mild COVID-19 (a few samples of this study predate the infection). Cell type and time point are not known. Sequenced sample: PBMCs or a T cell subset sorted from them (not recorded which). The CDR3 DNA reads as TGTGCCATCAGTGACGGGACTAGCGGGAGCCTTCCCCTCTACGAGCAGTACTTC. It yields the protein CAISDGTSGSLPLYEQYF.